The 32 T cell receptor beta chains listed next were all sequenced from one sample in a study of blood T cell repertoires in COVID-19. Profiling relied on immunoSEQ multiplex PCR, and the TCRdb table lists in-frame clones only, not all of them. In the table there are a few hundred thousand clones, over 75% of which are singletons. Sequences were obtained from peripheral blood. These receptors were obtained from a woman aged 55-70 years with acute or convalescent COVID-19.

The chain links TRBV30 to TRBJ2-7; the match to TRBD1 covers 8 bases. V was clipped by 2 bases and J by 6 bases; unmatched bases: 6. Germline values: CDR1 GTSNPN, CDR2 SVGIG (reference sequence). This CDR3 is built from 13 residues. In nucleotides, the CDR3 is TGTGCCTGGAGTCTGACAGGGGATGGCGAGCAGTACTTC. Protein sequence: CAWSLTGDGEQYF.

The chain employs TRBV5-6 and TRBJ2-5; the D gene is possibly TRBD2 (5 bases). V was cut by 1 base and J by 5 bases, with 21 bases left in between. Germline V gene lookup returns CDR1 SGHDT and CDR2 YYEEEE. CDR3 length: 17 amino acids. This chain's CDR3 is CASSLRERIRSTETQYF. The CDR3 DNA is TGTGCCAGCAGCTTGAGGGAGCGGATAAGATCCACGGAGACCCAGTACTTC.

The chain recombines TRBV7-9 with TRBJ1-1; 8 positions agree with TRBD1. The CDR3 runs to 14 residues. CDR1 is SEHNR and CDR2 is FQNEAQ in the germline V gene (reference sequence). Trimming took 5 bases from V and 6 from J; bases not matched to a gene: 8. The CDR3 is CASSPDRGIAEAFF. In DNA, the CDR3 is TGTGCCAGCAGCCCCGACAGGGGAATTGCTGAAGCTTTCTTT.

V usage is TRBV6-5 and J usage is TRBJ1-3; 7 bases fit TRBD1. Germline CDR1 reads MNHEY; CDR2 reads SVGAGI. The CDR3 consists of 15 residues. The J segment lost 2 bases and the V segment lost 7 bases, leaving 8 bases of the junction unmatched. The CDR3 DNA follows: TGTGCCAGCAAAGAACAGGGGCGGCCTGGAAACACCATATATTTT. It encodes CASKEQGRPGNTIYF.

The chain couples TRBV5-1 to TRBJ2-1, with D possibly being TRBD2 (7 bases). CDR1 is SGHRS and CDR2 is YFSETQ in the germline V gene. The V end lost 4 bases, the J end lost 4 bases, and 15 bases lay between the germline ends. CDR3 size: 15 residues. The DNA for the CDR3 is TGCGCCAGCAGCGCGGGGGACATTTCGTACAATGAGCAGTTCTTC. It codes for CASSAGDISYNEQFF.

This clone was found once. The CDR3 DNA sequence: TGCGCCAGCAGCTTGAGTACAGGCAGACCAACTAATGAAAAACTGTTTTTT. Translation gives CASSLSTGRPTNEKLFF. The chain has TRBV5-1 and TRBJ1-4; possible D gene TRBD1, 5 bases. CDR1 and CDR2 from the germline V gene are SGHRS and YFSETQ. This CDR3 comprises 17 residues. V gave up 1 base and J gave up 0 bases, with 13 bases separating them. The full variable domain, completed using reference TRBV5-1 and TRBJ1-4, is KAGVTQTPRYLIKTRGQQVTLSCSPISGHRSVSWYQQTPGQGLQFLFEYFSETQRNKGNFPGRFSGRQFSNSRSEMNVSTLELGDSALYLCASSLSTGRPTNEKLFFGSGTQLSVL.

The rearrangement joins TRBV19 to TRBJ1-5; possible D gene TRBD1, 5 bases. CDR3 size: 15 residues. V lost 6 bases and J 3 bases, leaving 15 bases between the germline ends. The germline V gene encodes CDR1 LNHDA and CDR2 SQIVND (reference sequence). CDR3 sequence (DNA): TGTGCCAGTAGGTCCGACAGTGAAGTCAATCAGCCCCAGCATTTT. The encoded protein is CASRSDSEVNQPQHF.

The genes are TRBV9 and TRBJ1-5; no reliable D call. Trimming removed 3 bases at V and 0 bases at J, with 13 bases between. Germline values: CDR1 SGDLS, CDR2 YYNGEE. The CDR3 totals 16 residues. The CDR3 region is CASSATASNSNQPQHF. The DNA for the CDR3 is TGTGCCAGCAGCGCTACTGCTTCTAATAGCAATCAGCCCCAGCATTTT.

The CDR3 region has the DNA TGTGCCAGCACCGTGACTAGCGGGCCCCCAGAGCAGTTCTTC. Translating it yields CASTVTSGPPEQFF. V usage is TRBV28 and J usage is TRBJ2-1; 10 bases line up with TRBD2. This CDR3 region has 14 residues. Germline assignment: CDR1 MDHEN and CDR2 SYDVKM. V gave up 7 bases and J gave up 10 bases; unmatched junction bases: 10.

The chain joins TRBV6-4 to TRBJ1-2; TRBD1 is a possible D gene (6 bases). With 4 bases removed from V and 1 base from J, the gap between germline ends came to 13 bases. The germline V gene has CDR1 MRHNA and CDR2 SNTAGT. The CDR3 runs to 15 residues. CDR3 amino acids: CASSAGGAGNYGYTF. The CDR3, as DNA: TGTGCCAGCAGTGCGGGGGGGGCTGGTAACTATGGCTACACCTTC.

CDR3 bases: TGTGCCAGCAGTGAAGGTCGGGATCAGCCCCAGCATTTT. This translates into CASSEGRDQPQHF. The chain combines TRBV6-4 with TRBJ1-5, with D unclear. V was trimmed by 3 bases and J by 5 bases, leaving 8 bases between them. The V gene's germline CDR1 is MRHNA and CDR2 SNTAGT. CDR3 size: 13 residues.

The chain links TRBV2 to TRBJ2-2; 9 bases fit TRBD1. Germline V gene data show CDR1 as SNHLY and CDR2 as FYNNEI. The CDR3 runs to 15 residues. J was trimmed by 1 base and V by 7 bases; bases with no gene match: 4. As DNA, the CDR3 is TGTGCCAGCACGGGACAGGGTAGGAACACCGGGGAGCTGTTTTTT. Its translation is CASTGQGRNTGELFF.

The gene calls are TRBV6-5 and TRBJ2-1, with 11 bases lining up with TRBD1. After removal of 7 bases from V and 6 bases from J, the junction contained 5 bases not matched to a gene. This CDR3 contains 14 residues. Germline loops: CDR1 MNHEY, CDR2 SVGAGI. CDR3 protein: CASTTGTGGNEQFF. In nucleotides, the CDR3 is TGTGCCAGCACCACTGGGACAGGGGGCAATGAGCAGTTCTTC.

This sequence joins TRBV5-1 and TRBJ2-3, with 7 bases identical to TRBD2. This CDR3 region has 15 residues. The V segment lost 4 bases and the J segment 1 base; nucleotides outside the gene matches: 6. CDR1 is SGHRS, CDR2 YFSETQ, per germline. CDR3 amino acids: CASSRRGFRTDTQYF. The DNA for the CDR3 is TGCGCCAGCAGCCGGCGGGGGTTTCGCACAGATACGCAGTATTTT.

V and J are TRBV5-1 and TRBJ2-1; no clear D gene. The CDR3 runs 15 residues. V shed 3 bases and J shed 8 bases, with 18 bases lying between them. Germline assignment: CDR1 SGHRS and CDR2 YFSETQ. The CDR3 here is CASSSASITVDEQFF. CDR3 in DNA: TGCGCCAGCAGCTCAGCCTCCATTACAGTCGATGAGCAGTTCTTC.

The chain uses TRBV5-1 and TRBJ2-7; 7 nucleotides align to TRBD2. Germline CDR1 reads SGHRS; CDR2 reads YFSETQ. The CDR3 is made up of 15 amino acids. With V trimmed by 1 base and J by 0 bases, 4 bases remained unmatched. This CDR3 reads CASSLNSGSSYEQYF. The CDR3 DNA sequence: TGCGCCAGCAGCTTGAATAGCGGGTCCTCCTACGAGCAGTACTTC.

The chain joins TRBV3-1 (or the pseudogene TRBV3-2) to TRBJ1-6; maybe TRBD1 (5 bases). Germline values: CDR1 LGHDT, CDR2 YNNKEL (reference sequence). This CDR3 comprises 15 residues. V was pared by 2 bases and J by 4 bases, with 9 bases between. The CDR3 reads CASSQSDNYNSPLHF. The DNA for the CDR3 is TGTGCCAGCAGCCAATCGGACAATTATAATTCACCCCTCCACTTT.

The chain recombines TRBV7-6 with TRBJ1-1; maybe TRBD1 (5 bases). The V gene's germline CDR1 is SGHVS and CDR2 FNYEAQ. The length of the CDR3 is 12 residues. The V gene lost 5 bases and the J gene lost 8 bases, with 12 bases spanning the gap. The CDR3: CASSPQSGEAFF. The CDR3 coding sequence is TGTGCCAGCAGCCCGCAATCAGGGGAAGCTTTCTTT.

This sequence joins TRBV7-2 and TRBJ2-3; 12 bases match TRBD2. Germline CDR1 SGHTA, CDR2 FQGNSA. The CDR3 totals 14 residues. The V gene end was trimmed by 5 bases and the J gene end by 7 bases; junction bases not matched to a gene: 4. The CDR3 nucleotides read TGTGCCAGCAGCCCTAGCGGGGGGGCAAATACGCAGTATTTT. As protein: CASSPSGGANTQYF.

The J gene is TRBJ2-1, the V gene TRBV19; 12 bases map to TRBD2. This CDR3 comprises 15 residues. Germline V CDR1 and CDR2: LNHDA, SQIVND (reference sequence). The ends lost 5 bases at V and 7 bases at J; junction bases unmatched: 6. In nucleotides, the CDR3 is TGTGCCAGTAGTCCCCGGACTAGCGGGAATAATGAGCAGTTCTTC. Translated: CASSPRTSGNNEQFF.

The V gene is TRBV2, the J gene TRBJ2-3; 8 nucleotides line up with TRBD2. This CDR3 spans 16 amino acids. Germline V lookup: CDR1 SNHLY, CDR2 FYNNEI. V lost 1 base and J lost 4; bases outside the gene matches: 7. The CDR3 coding sequence is TGTGCCAGCAGTGAAGTGGCCAGCGGGAGCCCAGATACGCAGTATTTT. This codes for CASSEVASGSPDTQYF.

The genes are TRBV5-6 and TRBJ2-1, with 7 bases aligning to TRBD1. Germline values: CDR1 SGHDT, CDR2 YYEEEE. The junction had 6 bases not matched to a gene; V was cut back by 3 bases and J by 0 bases. This CDR3 comprises 16 residues. The CDR3 reads CASSSPGGYSYNEQFF. Here the CDR3 DNA reads TGTGCCAGCAGCTCCCCAGGGGGTTACTCCTACAATGAGCAGTTCTTC.

The V gene is TRBV7-8, the J gene TRBJ2-5, with D perhaps given as TRBD1 or TRBD2 (6 bases each). The CDR3 runs 12 residues. Trimming stripped 5 bases from V and 5 bases from J, with 9 bases between. Germline V gives CDR1 SGHVS, CDR2 FQNEAQ. The CDR3 nucleotides read TGTGCCAGCAGCCGGGGGCGGGAGACCCAGTACTTC. Protein product: CASSRGRETQYF.

The J gene is TRBJ1-2, the V gene TRBV5-1; TRBD1 aligns across 9 bases. Germline V gene sequence: CDR1 SGHRS, CDR2 YFSETQ. Trimming took 3 bases from V and 2 from J; bases not matched to a gene: 8. The CDR3 sequence is 16 residues long. CDR3 sequence (DNA): TGCGCCAGCAGCTGGATGGGACAGGGAGTAAACTATGGCTACACCTTC. This codes for CASSWMGQGVNYGYTF. Based on the CDR3 plus reference TRBV5-1 and TRBJ1-2, the full variable domain is KAGVTQTPRYLIKTRGQQVTLSCSPISGHRSVSWYQQTPGQGLQFLFEYFSETQRNKGNFPGRFSGRQFSNSRSEMNVSTLELGDSALYLCASSWMGQGVNYGYTFGSGTRLTVV.

V is TRBV10-3 and J is TRBJ2-7; a weak D match, TRBD2 (7 bases). Germline V gives CDR1 ENHRY, CDR2 SYGVKD. The CDR3 sequence is 12 residues long. Trimming removed 8 bases at V and 4 bases at J, with 12 bases between. The CDR3 sequence: CAIGRGGYEQYF. Here the CDR3 DNA reads TGTGCCATCGGCAGGGGAGGGTACGAGCAGTACTTC.

The V call is TRBV6-5, the J call TRBJ1-1; TRBD1 is a possible D gene (6 bases). CDR3 size: 14 residues. Germline values: CDR1 MNHEY, CDR2 SVGAGI. Trimming removed 2 bases from V and 5 bases from J, with 12 bases in between. CDR3 protein: CASSYVGAGTEAFF. The CDR3, as DNA: TGTGCCAGCAGTTACGTGGGGGCTGGTACTGAAGCTTTCTTT.

This chain links TRBV11-2 with TRBJ1-5; 9 positions agree with TRBD1. The CDR3 spans 15 residues. The V gene end was trimmed by 4 bases and the J gene end by 2 bases; junction bases not matched to a gene: 3. The germline CDR1 and CDR2 sequences are SGHAT and FQNNGV. As DNA, the CDR3 is TGTGCCAGCAGCTCGGGACAGGGTGGCAATCAGCCCCAGCATTTT. The encoded protein is CASSSGQGGNQPQHF.

This clone was counted a single time. DNA of the CDR3: TGTGCCAGTGAGAGGAGGGGGCCATGGAACACTGAAGCTTTCTTT. Its translation: CASERRGPWNTEAFF. J is TRBJ1-1 and V is TRBV6-5; 7 bases are a match to TRBD1. Trimming at V came to 9 bases and at J to 1 base, leaving 11 bases not matched to a gene. The length of the CDR3 is 15 residues. The germline V gene has CDR1 MNHEY and CDR2 SVGAGI.

The rearrangement uses TRBV5-1 and TRBJ2-2; TRBD1 matches 8 bases. V lost 5 bases to trimming and J lost 5 bases; unmatched junction nucleotides: 2. This CDR3 contains 13 residues. Germline CDR1 is SGHRS and CDR2 is YFSETQ. The CDR3 coding sequence is TGCGCCAGCAGTCGGACAGGGACCGGGGAGCTGTTTTTT. This translates into CASSRTGTGELFF. Complete variable domain (other parts from reference TRBV5-1 and TRBJ2-2): KAGVTQTPRYLIKTRGQQVTLSCSPISGHRSVSWYQQTPGQGLQFLFEYFSETQRNKGNFPGRFSGRQFSNSRSEMNVSTLELGDSALYLCASSRTGTGELFFGEGSRLTVL.

The J gene is TRBJ1-1, the V gene TRBV7-9; the match to TRBD1 covers 9 bases. CDR1 SEHNR and CDR2 FQNEAQ come from the germline V gene (reference sequence). The CDR3 consists of 14 residues. The J segment lost 7 bases and the V segment lost 1 base, leaving 4 bases of the junction unmatched. The CDR3 nucleotides read TGTGCCAGCAGCTTAGGACAGGGGGATCGTGAAGCTTTCTTT. Amino acids: CASSLGQGDREAFF.

This clone has just one count. V and J are TRBV24-1 and TRBJ2-1; 13 nucleotides agree with TRBD2. Looked up from germline, CDR1 is KGHDR and CDR2 is SFDVKD. The CDR3 spans 16 residues. V shed 3 bases, J shed 5 bases, and the junction held 3 bases outside the gene matches. The CDR3 spells CATSDPGTSGNNEQFF. Here the CDR3 DNA reads TGTGCCACCAGTGATCCTGGGACTAGCGGGAACAATGAGCAGTTCTTC.

This clone was recorded only once. This chain joins TRBV6-5 and TRBJ2-5; TRBD1 agrees at 12 bases. The CDR3 consists of 16 residues. The J segment lost 5 bases and the V segment lost 2 bases, leaving 6 bases of the junction unmatched. Germline assignment: CDR1 MNHEY and CDR2 SVGAGI. The CDR3 sequence is CASSYPGQGAQETQYF. CDR3 DNA: TGTGCCAGCAGTTACCCGGGACAGGGGGCTCAGGAGACCCAGTACTTC.